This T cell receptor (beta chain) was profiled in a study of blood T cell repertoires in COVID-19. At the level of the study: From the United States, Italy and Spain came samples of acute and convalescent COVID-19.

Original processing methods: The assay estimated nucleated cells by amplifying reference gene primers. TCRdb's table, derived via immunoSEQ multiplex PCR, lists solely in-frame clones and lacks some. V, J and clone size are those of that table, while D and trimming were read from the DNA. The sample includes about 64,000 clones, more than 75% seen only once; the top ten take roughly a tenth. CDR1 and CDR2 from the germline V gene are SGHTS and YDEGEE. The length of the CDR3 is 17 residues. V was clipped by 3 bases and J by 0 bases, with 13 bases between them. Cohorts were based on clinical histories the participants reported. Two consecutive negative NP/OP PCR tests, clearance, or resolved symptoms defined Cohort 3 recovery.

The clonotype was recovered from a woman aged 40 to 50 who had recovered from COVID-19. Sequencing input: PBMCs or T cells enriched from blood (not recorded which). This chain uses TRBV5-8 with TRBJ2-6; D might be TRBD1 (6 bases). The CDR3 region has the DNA TGTGCCAGCAGCTCCAGGGGTCCCCTCTCTGGGGCCAACGTCCTGACTTTC. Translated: CASSSRGPLSGANVLTF. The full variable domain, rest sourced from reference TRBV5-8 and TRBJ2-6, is EAGVTQSPTHLIKTRGQQATLRCSPISGHTSVYWYQQALGLGLQFLLWYDEGEERNRGNFPPRFSGRQFPNYSSELNVNALELEDSALYLCASSSRGPLSGANVLTFGAGSRLTVL.